Presented here are 15 T cell receptor beta chains from one specimen sequenced in a study of T-cell reconstitution after alpha-beta-depleted transplantation in children. A TCRbeta library incorporating unique molecular identifiers was prepared. TCRdb used MiXCR to reprocess the PCR reads, holding one entry per CDR3 protein. The repertoire holds 230,000 or so distinct CDR3 sequences, with around 12% as singletons. Sequencing used PBMCs from the stem cell graft donor, obtained from the stem cell graft. These receptors were collected from a human donor who donated a stem cell graft to a child with acute lymphoblastic leukemia.

This clonotype was detected ten times or more. The gene calls are TRBV4-3 and TRBJ1-2; D is uncertain. The CDR3 length is 13 residues. Trimming stripped 0 bases from V and 4 bases from J, with 6 bases between. CDR1 is LGHNA, CDR2 YSLEER, per germline. The CDR3 protein is CASSQDGSYGYTF. CDR3 coding DNA: TGCGCCAGCAGCCAAGATGGTAGCTATGGCTACACCTTC.

As concerns this clonotype: A much larger clonotype is one base distant, so this may be a read error. V usage is TRBV3-1 and J usage is TRBJ2-7, with a weak D call TRBD2 (5 bases). Germline CDR1 and CDR2: LGHDT and YNNKEL (reference sequence). The CDR3 extends over 18 amino acids. CDR3: CASTQTGDIYLYSYEQYF. The DNA for the CDR3 is TGTGCCAGCACCCAAACCGGGGATATCTACCTATACTCCTACGAGCAGTACTTC.

This clonotype was recorded at least ten times. The chain carries TRBV9 and TRBJ2-2; 14 positions match TRBD2. The CDR3 length is 18 residues. With V trimmed by 3 bases and J by 7 bases, 11 bases remained unmatched. The germline V gene encodes CDR1 SGDLS and CDR2 YYNGEE. The CDR3 region has the DNA TGTGCCAGCAGCGCCCAAGGAGGGACTAGCGGGAGATTCGGGGAGCTGTTTTTT. It encodes CASSAQGGTSGRFGELFF. Combining the CDR3 with reference TRBV9 and TRBJ2-2 gives the whole variable domain DSGVTQTPKHLITATGQRVTLRCSPRSGDLSVYWYQQSLDQGLQFLIQYYNGEERAKGNILERFSAQQFPDLHSELNLSSLELGDSALYFCASSAQGGTSGRFGELFFGEGSRLTVL.

This clonotype occurred many times. The chain uses TRBV29-1 and TRBJ1-2, with 7 bases matching TRBD1. Germline lookup yields CDR1 SQVTM and CDR2 ANQGSEA. The CDR3 loop spans 12 amino acids. Trimming cost V 3 bases and J 5 bases; bases outside gene matches: 3. The CDR3 nucleotides are TGCAGCGTTGAGGCAGGGGGGTATGGCTACACCTTC. This sequence encodes CSVEAGGYGYTF.

In its sample, this clonotype was seen many times. The chain recombines TRBV6-5 with TRBJ2-3; D assignment may be TRBD1 or TRBD2 (6 bases each). CDR3 length equals 14 residues. The V end was cut by 4 bases, the J end by 5 bases, with 13 bases between. Germline loops: CDR1 MNHEY, CDR2 SVGAGI. The chain's CDR3 is CASSSLEGGDTQYF. The CDR3 region has the DNA TGTGCCAGCAGTTCCCTGGAGGGGGGAGATACGCAGTATTTT.

This clonotype was recorded many times. The chain links TRBV28 to TRBJ2-1; D gene unclear. V lost 1 base, J lost 7 bases, and 11 bases lay in between. There are 14 residues in the CDR3. CDR1 is MDHEN, CDR2 SYDVKM, per germline. DNA for the CDR3: TGTGCCAGCAGTTTATCATGGGTAGGGAATGAGCAGTTCTTC. The encoded protein is CASSLSWVGNEQFF.

This clonotype has ten or more counts. This sequence joins TRBV7-9 and TRBJ2-7; either TRBD1 or TRBD2 may fit D (5 bases each). The length of the CDR3 is 15 residues. Germline CDR1 is SEHNR and CDR2 is FQNEAQ (reference sequence). The germline V and J ends were trimmed by 5 bases and 0 bases, with 14 bases remaining between them. The DNA for the CDR3 is TGTGCCAGCAGCCTCGGGGACCTTAACTCCTACGAGCAGTACTTC. It translates to CASSLGDLNSYEQYF.

This clonotype was counted at least ten times. V gene TRBV20-1 combines with J gene TRBJ2-2; TRBD1 matches at 7 bases. With 4 bases clipped from V and 1 base from J, the junction kept 3 bases outside the gene matches. This CDR3 has 14 residues. The germline CDR1 and CDR2 sequences are DFQATT and SNEGSKA (reference sequence). CDR3 residues: CSAIWTGNTGELFF. CDR3 DNA: TGCAGTGCTATCTGGACAGGGAACACCGGGGAGCTGTTTTTT.

The table lists this clonotype with many counts. The chain combines TRBV7-2 with TRBJ2-7; 8 nucleotides agree with TRBD1. The germline V gene has CDR1 SGHTA and CDR2 FQGNSA. The CDR3 length is 15 residues. V trimming: 5 bases; J trimming: 2 bases; junction bases outside the gene matches: 8. The CDR3 DNA is TGTGCCAGCAGCCCGGGGACAGGTTCCCCCTACGAGCAGTACTTC. This encodes CASSPGTGSPYEQYF. Supplemented by reference TRBV7-2 and TRBJ2-7, the full variable domain reads GAGVSQSPSNKVTEKGKDVELRCDPISGHTALYWYRQSLGQGLEFLIYFQGNSAPDKSGLPSDRFSAERTGGSVSTLTIQRTQQEDSAVYLCASSPGTGSPYEQYFGPGTRLTVT.

This clonotype has at least ten counts. V and J are TRBV5-5 and TRBJ2-7; D ambiguous. From germline, CDR1 is SGHKS and CDR2 YYEKEE (reference sequence). The CDR3 covers 15 residues. Trimming cost V 4 bases and J 0 bases, with 14 bases left between them. The CDR3 DNA sequence: TGTGCCAGCAGCGTGACCACGGGCGACTCCTACGAGCAGTACTTC. This translates into CASSVTTGDSYEQYF.

This clonotype was seen ten or more times. This sequence joins TRBV28 and TRBJ2-6; D may correspond to TRBD1 or TRBD2 (5 bases each). This CDR3 region has 17 residues. The germline V gene encodes CDR1 MDHEN and CDR2 SYDVKM. V lost 2 bases and J lost 0, with 11 bases in between. CDR3 in amino acids: CASSLRGLSSGANVLTF. CDR3 in DNA: TGTGCCAGCAGTTTACGGGGCTTGAGCTCTGGGGCCAACGTCCTGACTTTC.

This clonotype was counted between two and nine times. The rearrangement links TRBV20-1 to TRBJ2-7; D unclear. Germline V gives CDR1 DFQATT, CDR2 SNEGSKA (reference sequence). The CDR3 length is 14 residues. V was cut by 3 bases and J by 3 bases, with 15 bases left in between. CDR3 amino acids: CSASTLAGIYEQYF. The DNA for the CDR3 is TGCAGTGCTAGTACGCTCGCTGGCATCTACGAGCAGTACTTC.

This clonotype occurred many times. V gene TRBV5-5 combines with J gene TRBJ1-4, with 7 bases fitting TRBD1. In germline, CDR1 is SGHKS, CDR2 YYEKEE (reference sequence). The CDR3 is 15 amino acids. Germline trimming cut 4 bases from V and 8 bases from J; bases unmatched to any gene: 11. CDR3 DNA: TGTGCCAGCAGCATACCGGGACAGCTATCCGAAAAACTGTTTTTT. This gives the protein CASSIPGQLSEKLFF.

The chain combines TRBV19 with TRBJ1-4, with D maybe TRBD1 (5 bases). The V gene's germline CDR1 is LNHDA and CDR2 SQIVND (reference sequence). Trimming stripped 8 bases from V and 2 bases from J, with 12 bases between. CDR3 length: 14 amino acids. The CDR3 DNA follows: TGTGCCAGTGCAATGGCAGGGACTAATGAAAAACTGTTTTTT. This encodes CASAMAGTNEKLFF.

This clonotype was found many times. The rearrangement uses TRBV5-1 and TRBJ1-2; D unresolved. The CDR3 is made up of 13 amino acids. V was shortened by 0 bases and J by 4 bases, with 7 bases between the two germline ends. CDR1 SGHRS and CDR2 YFSETQ come from the germline V gene. The CDR3 bases are TGCGCCAGCAGCTTGGAACGGGTCTATGGCTACACCTTC. It encodes CASSLERVYGYTF.